Included here is one T cell receptor beta chain sequence, with context. This specimen belongs to a study of blood T cell repertoires in COVID-19. About the study: Material from acute and convalescent COVID-19 was sourced from the United States, Italy and Spain. In each case, the material was cDNA or gDNA derived from T cells, B-cell-depleted T cells, or PBMCs.

V trimming: 6 bases; J trimming: 8 bases; junction bases outside the gene matches: 17. This CDR3 is 18 amino acids long. Germline loops: CDR1 SGHDT, CDR2 YYEEEE. Authors' data handling: Researchers report that nucleated cell counts were estimated from reference gene primer amplification. Method: immunoSEQ multiplex PCR; TCRdb's copy keeps in-frame clones and lacks some. Clone size and the V and J calls come from that table; the DNA yielded D and trimming. The repertoire includes nearly 55,000 clones, 65% to 80% of them detected once, and about 15% sits in the top ten. The receptor comes from a human donor with active or convalescent COVID-19. The donor label of this sample is uncertain. The rearrangement uses TRBV5-6 and TRBJ2-1, with TRBD2 identical over 13 bases. Sequences were obtained from peripheral blood. CDR3 amino acids: CASTFTSGRARPHYEQFF. CDR3 sequence (DNA): TGTGCCAGCACCTTTACTAGCGGGAGGGCCAGACCCCATTATGAGCAGTTCTTC.